Below, one T cell receptor (beta chain) is given with its context. Its antigen remains unknown. The TCR beta cDNA libraries carried unique molecular identifiers. TCRdb independently ran MiXCR on the PCR reads; one entry per CDR3 protein. The table records hundreds of thousands of distinct CDR3 sequences, roughly three fifths of them present only once. The data belong to a study of post-analysis software for immune sequencing data. Study background: Multiple sclerosis in the patients followed relapsing-remitting, secondary progressive and progressive-relapsing courses. Overall study results and limits: Controls' normalized Chao1 diversity significantly exceeded that of multiple sclerosis patients. Five TRBV segments were significantly more frequent in patients than in controls. TRBV5-6, TRBV5-1 and TRBV20-1 were among these segments. Samples sharing a preparation batch grouped tightly together when assessed by F measure.

Germline CDR1 is LNHNV and CDR2 is YYDKDF (reference sequence). Trimming took 0 bases from V and 7 from J, leaving 19 bases between them. CDR3 size: 16 residues. Input material: blood. This TCR was sampled from a girl aged 2-10 years with multiple sclerosis. The genes are TRBV15 and TRBJ2-7, with D possibly being TRBD2 (6 bases). The CDR3 here is CATSRDREFGAGEQYF. The CDR3 nucleotides read TGTGCCACCAGCAGAGACCGCGAGTTTGGGGCGGGGGAGCAGTACTTC.